The 32 T cell receptor beta chains presented below share a single source sample, sequenced in a study of tumor-infiltrating lymphocytes in primary liver carcinoma. The template, 500 ng total RNA, yielded TCR beta cDNA made with a constant-region primer. Sequencing libraries for TCR beta derived from three nested multiplex PCR rounds that used slightly modified ARM-PCR. Both of the initial two PCR rounds ran for 10 cycles and employed TRBV1-TRBV30 forward primers alongside a C-beta reverse primer. TCRdb reprocessed the multiplex PCR reads via MiXCR and lists one record per CDR3 protein. Found here are approximately 60,000 distinct CDR3 sequences, 65% to 80% of them singletons; the top ten hold around 50%. Bulk tissue was left unsorted, and RNA and DNA were co-extracted from approximately 20-30 mg of it. Sequenced: liver tumor tissue from sampling region 2. Subset indicated: tumor region T2, inferior pole. These receptors originate from a man aged 35 to 55 with primary liver carcinoma and hepatitis B virus infection.

This clonotype was counted between two and nine times. An end of the junction differs from the germline gene, which may be a read error. The CDR3 sequence: CASSSSTKVGETQYF. The CDR3 DNA follows: TGTGCTAGCAGTTCGAGCACAAAAGTAGGAGAGACCCAGTACTTC. The gene calls are TRBV28 and TRBJ2-5; no reliable D call. From germline, CDR1 is MDHEN and CDR2 SYDVKM. The CDR3 has 15 amino acids.

In the case of this clonotype: This may be a read error, as it is one base from a much larger clone. V is TRBV11-2 and J is TRBJ1-2, with unresolved D. CDR1 SGHAT and CDR2 FQNNGV come from the germline V gene. The CDR3 length is 15 residues. V was trimmed by 1 base and J by 4 bases, leaving 13 bases between them. The CDR3 loop reads CASSLVPDASYGYTF. DNA of the CDR3: TGTGCCAGCAGCTTAGTACCCGATGCTAGCTATGGCTACACCTTC.

This clonotype was found once. One end of the junction fails to match germline, which may point to a read error. The CDR3, as DNA: TGTGCCCACCTTGCCAAATCGGGACAGGAAACCTATAGCTACACCTTC. The encoded protein is CAHLAKSGQETYSYTF. The rearrangement links TRBV30 to TRBJ1-2; 8 bases are a match to TRBD1. The CDR3 runs to 16 residues. Germline-derived CDR1 and CDR2 are GTSNPN and SVGIG (reference sequence).

In the case of this clonotype: Mismatch with germline at one junction end may stem from a read error. The V gene is TRBV6-5, the J gene TRBJ2-6; D not resolved. From germline, CDR1 is MNHEY and CDR2 SVGAGI. The CDR3 covers 16 residues. CDR3 DNA: TGTGCCAGCAGTTACGCTGGGTTCTCTGGGGTCAACGTCCTGACTTTC. It translates to CASSYAGFSGVNVLTF.

On this clonotype itself: A much larger clone lies a single base off, so this may be a read error. This chain links TRBV4-2 with TRBJ2-1, with 8 positions matching TRBD2. The J segment lost 12 bases and the V segment lost 1 base, leaving 11 bases of the junction unmatched. This CDR3 has 15 amino acids. CDR1 is LGHNA and CDR2 is YNFKEQ in the germline V gene. The CDR3 DNA follows: TGTGCCAGCAGCCAAGCGTCTAGCGGGCTACATGGGCAGTTCTTC. Protein product: CASSQASSGLHGQFF.

This clonotype showed up just a few times. The gene calls are TRBV6-6 and TRBJ2-7, with D maybe TRBD1 (6 bases). The CDR3 covers 14 residues. Germline V gene sequence: CDR1 MNHNY, CDR2 SVGAGI (reference sequence). The germline V and J ends were trimmed by 8 bases and 0 bases, with 14 bases remaining between them. This CDR3 is CASFRDTLSYEQYF. The CDR3 bases are TGTGCCAGCTTTCGGGACACCCTCTCCTACGAGCAGTACTTC.

With regard to this clonotype: No conserved phenylalanine or tryptophan ends this CDR3, so it is likely a read error. The chain combines TRBV29-1 with TRBJ2-5; perhaps TRBD2 as D (6 bases). This CDR3 has 14 residues. Per the germline V gene, CDR1 is SQVTM and CDR2 is ANQGSEA. For the CDR3, the DNA is TGCAGCGTTGAAGATCGGGCCGGGGGAGAGGCCCAGTACTAC. Residues: CSVEDRAGGEAQYY.

Remarks on this clonotype: Germline and junction disagree at one end, which may indicate a read error. V is TRBV12-3 or TRBV12-4 and J is TRBJ1-6; D ambiguous. The CDR3 runs to 12 residues. For the CDR3, the DNA is TGTGCCAGCAGTTTAACGGATTCACTCCTCCACTTT. Encoded protein: CASSLTDSLLHF.

This clonotype was recorded only once. The junction and the germline gene differ at one end; a read error may be behind it. This chain joins TRBV11-2 and TRBJ1-1; D is perhaps TRBD1 (5 bases). The germline V gene encodes CDR1 SGHAT and CDR2 FQNNGV. CDR3 length equals 15 residues. CDR3 sequence (DNA): TGTGCCAACAGCTCAGGGCGTGGAAGTAGCACTGAAGCTTTCTTT. It yields the protein CANSSGRGSSTEAFF.

V and J are TRBV10-2 and TRBJ1-2; maybe TRBD1 (5 bases). CDR1 is WSHSY, CDR2 SAAADI, per germline. This CDR3 is built from 21 residues. Deletions cut 2 bases from V and 5 bases from J, with 33 bases between. CDR3 nucleotide sequence: TGCGCCAGCAGTGAGGGCTTAGTGTCGGGGGGTGGCCTAAGATTGGGTTATGGCTACACCTTC. Translated: CASSEGLVSGGGLRLGYGYTF.

This clonotype was seen many times. The gene calls are TRBV5-4 and TRBJ2-6; 7 nucleotides align to TRBD2. Germline V gene lookup returns CDR1 SGHNT and CDR2 YYREEE (reference sequence). This CDR3 contains 15 residues. V was pared by 4 bases and J by 2 bases, with 3 bases of the junction left unmatched. The CDR3 reads CASSLGLAGANVLTF. The CDR3 bases are TGTGCCAGCAGCCTTGGACTAGCTGGGGCCAACGTCCTGACTTTC. Drawing the rest from reference TRBV5-4 and TRBJ2-6, the complete variable domain is ETGVTQSPTHLIKTRGQQVTLRCSSQSGHNTVSWYQQALGQGPQFIFQYYREEENGRGNFPPRFSGLQFPNYSSELNVNALELDDSALYLCASSLGLAGANVLTFGAGSRLTVL.

This clonotype was seen many times. The chain uses TRBV10-2 and TRBJ2-4, with no clear D. V dropped 0 bases and J dropped 3 bases, with 15 bases sitting between them. Per the germline V gene, CDR1 is WSHSY and CDR2 is SAAADI. CDR3 size: 17 residues. The CDR3 DNA follows: TGCGCCAGCAGTGAGTCGTCTGGGTTTTTTGGCAAAAACATTCAGTACTTC. This encodes CASSESSGFFGKNIQYF.

Regarding this clonotype: The CDR3 end shows no conserved phenylalanine or tryptophan, and so a read error is likely. The chain couples TRBV12-3 or TRBV12-4 to TRBJ2-7; 10 bases align to TRBD2. The V gene end was trimmed by 7 bases and the J gene end by 3 bases; junction bases not matched to a gene: 6. The CDR3 loop spans 14 amino acids. The CDR3 nucleotides read TGTGCCAGCATTCTAGCGGGAGAGAACTACGAGCAGTACTCC. It yields the protein CASILAGENYEQYS.

For this clonotype: A junction boundary mismatches the germline segment, possibly from a read error. The gene calls are TRBV11-2 and TRBJ1-4; no definite D call. The CDR3 contains 15 residues. Germline lookup yields CDR1 SGHAT and CDR2 FQNNGV. The CDR3 loop is CASSLDGSANEKLFF. CDR3 nucleotide sequence: TGCGCCAGCAGCTTAGACGGATCCGCTAATGAAAAACTGTTTTTT. The complete variable domain, with remaining parts taken from reference TRBV11-2 and TRBJ1-4, reads EAGVAQSPRYKIIEKRQSVAFWCNPISGHATLYWYQQILGQGPKLLIQFQNNGVVDDSQLPKDRFSAERLKGVDSTLKIQPAKLEDSAVYLCASSLDGSANEKLFFGSGTQLSVL.

A single count supports this clonotype. The chain links TRBV12-5 to TRBJ2-1; TRBD1 agrees at 7 bases. The CDR3 length is 13 residues. CDR1 is LGHNT, CDR2 FRNRAP, per germline. With 8 bases clipped from V and 11 bases from J, the junction kept 12 bases outside the gene matches. This CDR3 reads CASNPGTVDKQFF. Written as DNA, the CDR3 is TGTGCTAGTAATCCCGGGACAGTAGATAAGCAGTTCTTC.

On this clonotype: Since the CDR3 does not end with the conserved phenylalanine or tryptophan, this likely comes from a read error. Because the CDR3's place on the DNA is in doubt, the DNA is left out and the CDR3 is given as listed by TCRdb. CDR3: CVSSLGRSRETQCL. The chain couples TRBV11-2 to TRBJ2-5. Germline CDR1 SGHAT, CDR2 FQNNGV. The CDR3 length is 14 residues, termini included.

Points on this clonotype: The CDR3 does not end in the conserved phenylalanine or tryptophan, so this is likely a read error. The chain carries TRBV12-3 or TRBV12-4 and TRBJ2-1; no definite D call. The CDR3 spans 14 residues. V was trimmed by 1 base and J by 5 bases, leaving 9 bases between them. The CDR3 DNA follows: TGTGCCAGCAGTTTAGGCTCAGTTGACAATGAGCAGTTCCTC. It encodes CASSLGSVDNEQFL.

Note on this clonotype: At one of its ends the junction is not consistent with the germline gene, which may arise from a read error. The chain carries TRBV5-5 and TRBJ1-5; possibly TRBD1 for D (5 bases). Germline assignment: CDR1 SGHKS and CDR2 YYEKEE (reference sequence). This CDR3 has 16 amino acids. CDR3 nucleotide sequence: TGTGCCAGCAGCTTGTATGGGGGAGGTGGAAATCGGCCCCAGCATTTT. It translates to CASSLYGGGGNRPQHF.

As for this clonotype: As the CDR3 is not closed by the conserved phenylalanine or tryptophan, this likely results from a read error. This chain joins TRBV12-3 or TRBV12-4 and TRBJ1-6, with 7 bases identical to TRBD1. The CDR3 is 13 residues long. The J segment lost 10 bases and the V segment lost 8 bases, leaving 8 bases of the junction unmatched. CDR3 protein: CASPDRDDSPLHV. The CDR3 coding sequence is TGTGCCAGCCCCGACAGGGACGACTCACCCCTCCACGTT.

This clonotype has a single count. Given a much more abundant clone one base away, this may be a read error. CDR3 bases: TGTGCCAGCAGCTGGGCGGGGGACGAGCACTACTTC. Translated: CASSWAGDEHYF. The rearrangement joins TRBV7-9 to TRBJ2-7, with 7 bases that match TRBD2. In germline, CDR1 is SEHNR, CDR2 FQNEAQ (reference sequence). The CDR3 sequence is 12 residues long.

The chain uses TRBV11-2 and TRBJ2-6, with TRBD1 identical over 8 bases. V gave up 9 bases and J gave up 0 bases; unmatched junction bases: 22. This CDR3 region has 21 residues. Germline assignment: CDR1 SGHAT and CDR2 FQNNGV. The CDR3 DNA follows: TGTGCCAGTAGCATGGGGAGAGACAGGGGCATTTCCCTCTCTGGGGCCAACGTCCTGACTTTC. It is translated as CASSMGRDRGISLSGANVLTF.

Note on this clonotype: At one boundary the junction diverges from the germline segment, which might be a read error. The CDR3: CSVVVVEAFF. CDR3 coding DNA: TGTAGCGTGGTAGTTGTTGAAGCATTCTTT. This sequence joins TRBV29-1 and TRBJ1-1; D is unclear. The CDR3 extends over 10 amino acids. The germline V gene encodes CDR1 SQVTM and CDR2 ANQGSEA.

This clonotype came up many times. The V gene is TRBV12-3 or TRBV12-4, the J gene TRBJ2-5; D call uncertain. V shed 4 bases and J shed 2 bases, with 11 bases lying between them. This CDR3 comprises 14 residues. CDR3 amino acids: CASSSTDLQETQYF. As DNA, the CDR3 is TGTGCCAGCAGTTCCACGGATCTACAAGAGACCCAGTACTTC.

This clonotype was seen a single time. The chain is built from TRBV28 and TRBJ2-7; D gene unclear. The length of the CDR3 is 14 residues. The V gene's germline CDR1 is MDHEN and CDR2 SYDVKM. The V gene lost 5 bases and the J gene lost 5 bases, with 16 bases spanning the gap. The CDR3 spells CASSHSRPPNEQYF. CDR3 sequence (DNA): TGTGCCAGCAGTCATAGTAGGCCGCCAAACGAGCAGTACTTC.

Note on this clonotype: The conserved phenylalanine or tryptophan is not found at the CDR3 terminus, so this likely reflects a read error. The chain has TRBV24-1 and TRBJ2-1; unclear D gene. V lost 9 bases and J lost 3, with 17 bases in between. The CDR3 loop spans 15 amino acids. Germline lookup yields CDR1 KGHDR and CDR2 SFDVKD. CDR3: CATLGKGRDYNEQFL. The CDR3 DNA reads as TGTGCCACCCTGGGTAAGGGTAGGGACTACAATGAGCAGTTCCTC.

This clonotype has only a few counts. The gene calls are TRBV4-1 and TRBJ1-5; D is ambiguous. V was pared by 9 bases and J by 2 bases, with 20 bases between. Germline assignment: CDR1 MGHRA and CDR2 YSYEKL. This CDR3 is built from 16 residues. The CDR3: CASNPVERVGNQPQHF. The DNA of the CDR3 is TGCGCCAGTAACCCCGTTGAGAGGGTTGGCAATCAGCCCCAGCATTTT.

Of note for this clonotype: The CDR3 does not end in the conserved phenylalanine or tryptophan, so this is likely a read error. The chain joins TRBV29-1 to TRBJ2-5, with D possibly being TRBD2 (5 bases). CDR3 length: 12 amino acids. Trimming removed 5 bases from V and 4 bases from J, with 11 bases in between. The germline V gene has CDR1 SQVTM and CDR2 ANQGSEA. CDR3: CSVLTSGETQYL. The CDR3 region has the DNA TGCAGCGTTCTGACAAGCGGAGAGACCCAGTACTTA.

This clonotype was picked up one time. This may be a read error, as it is one base from a much larger clone. The chain has TRBV29-1 and TRBJ2-1, with TRBD2 matching over 11 bases. CDR1 is SQVTM, CDR2 ANQGSEA, per germline. The CDR3 runs to 14 residues. As DNA, the CDR3 is TGCAGCGTTGTATTGACTAGCGGGATAAATGGGCAGTTCTTC. Translated, it gives CSVVLTSGINGQFF.

Comments on this clonotype: The junction departs from the called germline gene at one end, perhaps through a read error. V usage is TRBV10-2 and J usage is TRBJ1-5; no clear D. The germline gives CDR1 WSHSY, CDR2 SAAADI. The CDR3 consists of 15 residues. The CDR3 DNA reads as TGCTCCAGCAATGAACAGCCCTATAGCAATCAGCCCCAGCATTTT. Translation: CSSNEQPYSNQPQHF.

This clonotype has only one observation. At one end, the junction sequence differs from germline, possibly due to a read error. The chain couples TRBV4-3 to TRBJ2-3, with D tentatively TRBD1 or TRBD2 (6 bases each). This CDR3 spans 19 amino acids. Germline CDR1 is LGHNA and CDR2 is YSLEER. CDR3 sequence (DNA): TGCGCCAGCGGCCAAGTTTTAGTGTGGCTGGAGGGAAGGACAGATACCCAGTATTTT. As protein: CASGQVLVWLEGRTDTQYF.

The chain employs TRBV4-1 and TRBJ1-6; tentative D call: TRBD1 (5 bases). CDR3 length: 16 residues. Trimming stripped 3 bases from V and 8 bases from J, with 17 bases between. Germline CDR1 MGHRA, CDR2 YSYEKL. This CDR3 is CASSHYLQVADSPLHF. The CDR3 DNA reads as TGCGCCAGCAGCCATTACCTACAGGTGGCGGATTCACCCCTCCACTTT.

In this sample, this clonotype turned up many times. The chain has TRBV6-5 and TRBJ1-2, with D possibly being TRBD1 (6 bases). Trimming stripped 8 bases from V and 8 bases from J, with 12 bases between. The V gene's germline CDR1 is MNHEY and CDR2 SVGAGI. The CDR3 contains 11 residues. In DNA form, the CDR3 reads TGTGCCAGCTTAGGAGACAGGGGCTACACCTTC. The encoded protein is CASLGDRGYTF.